A selection of T cell receptor beta chains follows, all from one sample in a study of cytomegalovirus exposure and HLA in healthy donors. Profiled with immunoSEQ multiplex PCR; TCRdb holds only in-frame clones, not every one. The sample carries fewer than 150,000 clones, more than 70% recorded once. The sample consisted of PBMCs. These receptors came from a woman in her twenties or thirties in good health and CMV-seropositive. CDR3s include the opening cysteine and the closing phenylalanine or tryptophan. A D gene is named only where the DNA matches it firmly. Some rows mark clone size as missing; the rest say once, few, many or name a class of expanded clone.

J gene,CDR3 length,D gene,V gene,clone size,CDR3 DNA,CDR3 protein
TRBJ1-5,15,TRBD1,TRBV6-6,.,TGTGCCAGCAGTGAGACAGGGGGCGCGGGACAGCCCCAGCATTTT,CASSETGGAGQPQHF
TRBJ1-2,12,.,TRBV6-4,.,TGTGCCAGCAGTGACTCGGCCAGTGGCTACACCTTC,CASSDSASGYTF
TRBJ1-1,13,.,TRBV15,.,TGTGCCACCAGCAGAGAACAGGGTCTTGAAGCTTTCTTT,CATSREQGLEAFF
TRBJ2-2,15,TRBD2,TRBV7-9,.,TGTGCCAGCAGCCCACCCGGGGAGGGAACCGGGGAGCTGTTTTTT,CASSPPGEGTGELFF
TRBJ2-7,12,.,TRBV2,.,TGTGCCAGCAGTGTCGACACTGGCGAGCAGTACTTC,CASSVDTGEQYF
TRBJ2-7,11,.,TRBV7-9,.,TGTTCCAGCAGCACTGGTTACGAGCAGTACTTC,CSSSTGYEQYF
TRBJ1-4,13,.,TRBV30,.,TGTGCCTGGAGTTCAGGGACTAATGAAAAACTGTTTTTT,CAWSSGTNEKLFF
TRBJ2-7,15,TRBD1,TRBV5-1,.,TGCGCCAGCAGCCTGGCCGGGACAGCGACCTACGAGCAGTACTTC,CASSLAGTATYEQYF
TRBJ2-7,14,TRBD2,TRBV6-5,.,TGTGCCAGCAGTTTGGGGGGGGAGGCCTACGAGCAGTACTTC,CASSLGGEAYEQYF
TRBJ2-7,14,.,TRBV6-5,.,TGTGCCAGCAGTTACGACAGAAGATTCTACGAGCAGTACTTC,CASSYDRRFYEQYF
TRBJ1-1,13,.,TRBV27,once,TGTGCCAGCAGTGGCCGGGTGGTGACTGAAGCTTTCTTT,CASSGRVVTEAFF
TRBJ1-6,13,.,TRBV9,.,TGTGCCAGCAGCGCCCAGGGTAATTCACCCCTCCACTTT,CASSAQGNSPLHF
TRBJ1-3,16,.,TRBV6-1,once,TGTGCCAGCAGTGACCCGGGGGGCAAGACTGGAAACACCATATATTTT,CASSDPGGKTGNTIYF
TRBJ1-5,15,.,TRBV6-1,.,TGTGCCAGCACCGAACAAGGAAGGGGGAATCAGCCCCAGCATTTT,CASTEQGRGNQPQHF
TRBJ1-2,15,TRBD1,TRBV5-1,.,TGCGCCAGCAGCTTGGGACAGGGGGCTGGATATGGCTACACCTTC,CASSLGQGAGYGYTF
TRBJ1-2,13,TRBD1,TRBV7-3,.,TGTGCCAGCAGCTTAAGGCAGGGGGGTGGCTACACCTTC,CASSLRQGGGYTF
TRBJ1-4,14,TRBD1,TRBV7-8,.,TGTGCCAGCAGCCCCGGGACAGCAGTGTGGAAACTGTTTTTT,CASSPGTAVWKLFF
TRBJ1-4,14,.,TRBV5-6,.,TGTGCCAGCAGCTTGAACCAGGGGATTGAAAAACTGTTTTTT,CASSLNQGIEKLFF
TRBJ2-2,13,.,TRBV25-1,.,TGTGCCAGCAGTGGAGTAAACACCGGGGAGCTGTTTTTT,CASSGVNTGELFF
TRBJ2-7,11,.,TRBV5-1,once,TGCGCCAGCAGCATACAGGACGAGCAGTACTTC,CASSIQDEQYF
TRBJ1-1,14,TRBD1,TRBV19,.,TGTGCCAGTAAACTTACAGGGGCCGTCACTGAAGCTTTCTTT,CASKLTGAVTEAFF
TRBJ1-2,15,TRBD1,TRBV7-9,.,TGTGCCAGCAGCCCCCTGGCAGGGGGTAACTATGGCTACACCTTC,CASSPLAGGNYGYTF
TRBJ1-1,14,.,TRBV5-1,.,TGCGCCAGCAGCTTACTCCCCTCTAACACTGAAGCTTTCTTT,CASSLLPSNTEAFF
TRBJ1-2,15,.,TRBV5-1,.,TGCGCCAGCAGCTTGGCCGCGGACAGCCGGGCTGGCTACACCTTC,CASSLAADSRAGYTF
TRBJ1-1,15,TRBD1,TRBV28,.,TGTGCCAGCAATGACCTAGGGGGCTGGGACACTGAAGCTTTCTTT,CASNDLGGWDTEAFF
TRBJ2-2,16,TRBD1,TRBV5-5,.,TGTGCCAGCAGCTTACAGGGGGCGACGGGCACCGGGGAGCTGTTTTTT,CASSLQGATGTGELFF
TRBJ1-5,14,.,TRBV2,.,TGTGCCAGCGGGGCCGGACAAAGCAATCAGCCCCAGCATTTT,CASGAGQSNQPQHF
TRBJ2-3,14,.,TRBV13,once,TGTGCCAGCAACCGAGGGGGGGCGACAGATACGCAGTATTTT,CASNRGGATDTQYF
TRBJ1-4,15,TRBD1,TRBV5-1,.,TGCGCCAGCAGCTTGCCCGACAGGGAAGGAGGAGAACTGTTTTTT,CASSLPDREGGELFF
TRBJ1-1,14,TRBD1,TRBV28,.,TGTGCCAGCAGTTCCGGGACAGTCCGCACTGAAGCTTTCTTT,CASSSGTVRTEAFF
TRBJ1-2,14,.,TRBV19,.,TGTGCCAGTAGTACACCGGGACAAAACTATGGCTACACCTTC,CASSTPGQNYGYTF
TRBJ1-1,14,TRBD1,TRBV7-9,.,TGTGCCAGCAGCACGGACAGGGGCGGGGGTGAAGCTTTCTTT,CASSTDRGGGEAFF
TRBJ2-1,15,.,TRBV5-4,.,TGTGCCAGCACCCAAGGGGGGGAGGCCTACAATGAGCAGTTCTTC,CASTQGGEAYNEQFF
TRBJ1-2,14,TRBD1,TRBV5-1,.,TGCGCCAGCAGCTTCGACAGGGGAGACTATGGCTACACCTTC,CASSFDRGDYGYTF
TRBJ1-2,13,.,TRBV28,.,TGTGCCAGCAGTATAACAGGGCCCTATGGCTACACCTTC,CASSITGPYGYTF
TRBJ2-4,16,TRBD2,TRBV30,.,TGTGCCTGGAGTGGATCGCGGACTAGCGGCAAAAACATTCAGTACTTC,CAWSGSRTSGKNIQYF
TRBJ2-3,15,.,TRBV29-1,.,TGCAGCGTTCTGAGAGGTGGCTACAAATTAGATACGCAGTATTTT,CSVLRGGYKLDTQYF
TRBJ1-1,14,.,TRBV4-2,.,TGTGCCAGCAGCCCACCCGGGGGGAACACTGAAGCTTTCTTT,CASSPPGGNTEAFF
TRBJ2-1,15,.,TRBV27,.,TGTGCCAGCAGTCCACGACTGAGCTCCTACAATGAGCAGTTCTTC,CASSPRLSSYNEQFF
TRBJ1-5,14,.,TRBV2,.,TGTGCCAGCGGCAGGGAAGGGGGCAATCAGCCCCAGCATTTT,CASGREGGNQPQHF